This T cell receptor beta chain was captured by sequencing in a study of cytomegalovirus exposure and HLA in healthy donors. In this sample, this clone turned up a few times. Its antigen is not known. With 60 Vbeta and 13 Jbeta primers, the PCR was carried out. Repertoires were generated with immunoSEQ multiplex PCR, while TCRdb's copy carries only in-frame clones and drops some. The table includes over 100,000 clones, approximately 70% detected once. General study results and limits: There were several of the most significant clusters that appeared linked to common viral pathogens in a later analysis. A list of 150 or so TCR beta chains associated with cytomegalovirus was given.

With 3 bases clipped from V and 4 bases from J, the junction kept 10 bases outside the gene matches. Germline assignment: CDR1 SNHLY and CDR2 FYNNEI. The CDR3 consists of 17 residues. Sequenced sample: PBMCs. The genes are TRBV2 and TRBJ2-2; 8 positions match TRBD1. The clonotype originates from a woman aged 25 to 45 in good health and CMV-seronegative. The CDR3 DNA sequence: TGTGCCAGCAGTGATCAGGGGGCGCGTTTCATCACCGGGGAGCTGTTTTTT. Translation gives CASSDQGARFITGELFF.